This T cell receptor (beta chain) originates from a study of blood T cell repertoires in COVID-19. For the study at large: From the United States, Italy and Spain came samples of acute and convalescent COVID-19. From T cells, B-cell-depleted T cells, or PBMCs came the material, which was cDNA or gDNA.

TCRdb's table, derived via immunoSEQ multiplex PCR, lists solely in-frame clones and lacks some. The table includes 65,000 to 85,000 clones, 80% to 90% detected once. The CDR3 extends over 19 amino acids. Germline CDR1 is KGHSH and CDR2 is LQKENI. With 1 base clipped from V and 0 bases from J, the junction kept 13 bases outside the gene matches. Sequenced: peripheral blood. This sequence originates from a man over 45 with acute or convalescent COVID-19. The V and J genes are TRBV18 and TRBJ2-3; TRBD2 agrees at 7 bases. The CDR3 region has the DNA TGTGCCAGCTCACCACTTCTCGGGAGGCGAGATTCTAGCACAGATACGCAGTATTTT. Its protein product is CASSPLLGRRDSSTDTQYF. Full variable domain (outside the CDR3, taken from reference TRBV18 and TRBJ2-3): NAGVMQNPRHLVRRRGQEARLRCSPMKGHSHVYWYRQLPEEGLKFMVYLQKENIIDESGMPKERFSAEFPKEGPSILRIQQVVRGDSAAYFCASSPLLGRRDSSTDTQYFGPGTRLTVL.